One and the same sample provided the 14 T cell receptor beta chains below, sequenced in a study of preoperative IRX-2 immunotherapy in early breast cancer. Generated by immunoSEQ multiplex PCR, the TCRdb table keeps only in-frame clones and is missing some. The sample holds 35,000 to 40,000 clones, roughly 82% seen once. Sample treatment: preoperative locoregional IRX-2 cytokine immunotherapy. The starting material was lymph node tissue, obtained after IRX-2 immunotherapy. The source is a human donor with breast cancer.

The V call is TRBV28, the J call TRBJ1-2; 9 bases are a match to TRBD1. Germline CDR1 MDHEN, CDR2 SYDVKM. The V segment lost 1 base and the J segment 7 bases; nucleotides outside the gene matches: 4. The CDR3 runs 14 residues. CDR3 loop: CASSLLQGAVGYTF. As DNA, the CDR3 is TGTGCCAGCAGTTTATTACAGGGGGCGGTTGGCTACACCTTC.

CDR3 DNA sequence: TGTGCCTGGAGTGTACGCGTTCTGAACACTGAAGCTTTCTTT. Translated: CAWSVRVLNTEAFF. The gene calls are TRBV30 and TRBJ1-1; D remains unclear. Deletions cut 0 bases from V and 0 bases from J, with 8 bases between. Germline assignment: CDR1 GTSNPN and CDR2 SVGIG (reference sequence). CDR3 length: 14 residues.

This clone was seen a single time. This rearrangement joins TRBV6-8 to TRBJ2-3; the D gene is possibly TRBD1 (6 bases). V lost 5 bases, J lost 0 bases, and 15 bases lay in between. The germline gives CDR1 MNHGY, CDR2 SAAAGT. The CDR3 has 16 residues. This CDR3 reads CASSPGQLPSTDTQYF. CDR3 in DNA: TGTGCCAGCAGTCCCGGACAGTTGCCTAGCACAGATACGCAGTATTTT.

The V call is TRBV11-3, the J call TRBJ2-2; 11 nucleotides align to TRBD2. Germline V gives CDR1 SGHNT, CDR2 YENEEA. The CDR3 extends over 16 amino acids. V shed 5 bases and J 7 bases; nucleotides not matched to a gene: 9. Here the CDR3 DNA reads TGTGCCAGCAGCCCCGGGACTAGCGGCAATAGCGGGGAGCTGTTTTTT. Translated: CASSPGTSGNSGELFF.

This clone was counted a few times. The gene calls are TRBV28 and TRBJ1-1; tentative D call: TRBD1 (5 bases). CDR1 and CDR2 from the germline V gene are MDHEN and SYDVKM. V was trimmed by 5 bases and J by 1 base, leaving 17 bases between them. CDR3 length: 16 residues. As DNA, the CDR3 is TGTGCCAGCAGTCCGCAAAGACAGCTGAAGAACACTGAAGCTTTCTTT. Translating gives CASSPQRQLKNTEAFF.

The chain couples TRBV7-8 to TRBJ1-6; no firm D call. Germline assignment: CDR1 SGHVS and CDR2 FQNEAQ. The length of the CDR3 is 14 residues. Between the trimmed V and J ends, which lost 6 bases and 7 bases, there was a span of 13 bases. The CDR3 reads CASRRPELNSPLHF. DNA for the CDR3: TGTGCCAGCAGACGACCGGAGCTGAATTCACCCCTCCACTTT.

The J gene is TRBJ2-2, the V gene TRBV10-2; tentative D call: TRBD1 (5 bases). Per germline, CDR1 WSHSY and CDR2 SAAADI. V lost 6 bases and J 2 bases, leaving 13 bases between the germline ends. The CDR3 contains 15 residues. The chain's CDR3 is CASRDQGLNTGELFF. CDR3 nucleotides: TGCGCCAGCAGGGACCAGGGTCTAAACACCGGGGAGCTGTTTTTT.

The CDR3 region is CASSLSRDPTEAFF. The CDR3 bases are TGTGCCAGCAGTTTGTCTAGGGATCCAACTGAAGCTTTCTTT. This chain joins TRBV28 and TRBJ1-1; D remains ambiguous. The V and J ends lost 3 bases and 5 bases respectively, with 13 bases between them. The length of the CDR3 is 14 residues. CDR1 and CDR2 from the germline V gene are MDHEN and SYDVKM.

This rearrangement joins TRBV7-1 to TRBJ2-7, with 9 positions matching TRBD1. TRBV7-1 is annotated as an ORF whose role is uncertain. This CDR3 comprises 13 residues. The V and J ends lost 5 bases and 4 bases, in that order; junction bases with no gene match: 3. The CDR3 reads CASSPGQGYEQYF. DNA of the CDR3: TGTGCCAGCAGCCCGGGACAGGGTTACGAGCAGTACTTC.

CDR3 region: CASSPRNRESGNTIYF. CDR3 sequence (DNA): TGTGCCAGCTCACCCCGCAACAGGGAATCTGGAAACACCATATATTTT. The chain joins TRBV18 to TRBJ1-3, with D possibly matching TRBD1 (6 bases). Germline CDR1 and CDR2: KGHSH and LQKENI. Trimming stripped 3 bases from V and 1 base from J, with 13 bases between. The CDR3 extends over 16 amino acids.

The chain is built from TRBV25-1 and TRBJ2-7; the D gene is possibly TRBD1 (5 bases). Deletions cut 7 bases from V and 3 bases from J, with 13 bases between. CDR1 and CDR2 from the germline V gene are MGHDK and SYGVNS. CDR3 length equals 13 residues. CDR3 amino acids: CASTDRQNYEQYF. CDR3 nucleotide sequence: TGTGCCAGCACTGACAGACAGAACTACGAGCAGTACTTC.

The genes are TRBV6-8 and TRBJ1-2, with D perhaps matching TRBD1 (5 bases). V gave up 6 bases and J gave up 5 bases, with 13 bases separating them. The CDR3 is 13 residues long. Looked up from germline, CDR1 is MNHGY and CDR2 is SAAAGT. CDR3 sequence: CASRVLRGYGYTF. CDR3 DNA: TGTGCCAGCAGGGTACTGAGGGGTTATGGCTACACCTTC.

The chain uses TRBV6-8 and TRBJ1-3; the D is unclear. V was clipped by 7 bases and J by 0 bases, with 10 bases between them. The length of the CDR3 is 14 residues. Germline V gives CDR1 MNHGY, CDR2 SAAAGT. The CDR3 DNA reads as TGTGCCAGCAAAAGGGAGAGCTCTGGAAACACCATATATTTT. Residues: CASKRESSGNTIYF.

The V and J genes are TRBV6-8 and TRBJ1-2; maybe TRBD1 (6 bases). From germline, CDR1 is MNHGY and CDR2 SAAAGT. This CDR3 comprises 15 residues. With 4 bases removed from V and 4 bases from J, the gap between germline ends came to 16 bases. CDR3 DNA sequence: TGTGCCAGCAGTTTCATGGGGGCCCCAGCCTATGGCTACACCTTC. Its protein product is CASSFMGAPAYGYTF.